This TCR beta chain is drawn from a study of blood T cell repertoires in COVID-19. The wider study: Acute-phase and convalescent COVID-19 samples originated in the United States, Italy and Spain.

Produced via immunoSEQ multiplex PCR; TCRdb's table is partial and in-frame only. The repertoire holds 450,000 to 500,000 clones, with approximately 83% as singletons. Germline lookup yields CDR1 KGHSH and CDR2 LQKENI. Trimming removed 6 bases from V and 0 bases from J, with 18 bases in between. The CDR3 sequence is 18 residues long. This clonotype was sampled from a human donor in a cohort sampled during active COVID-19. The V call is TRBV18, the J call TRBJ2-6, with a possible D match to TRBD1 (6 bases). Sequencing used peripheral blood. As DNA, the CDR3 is TGTGCCAGCTCTCCTACTGGGGGCGATCCCTCTGGGGCCAACGTCCTGACTTTC. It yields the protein CASSPTGGDPSGANVLTF. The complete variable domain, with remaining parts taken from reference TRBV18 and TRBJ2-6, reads NAGVMQNPRHLVRRRGQEARLRCSPMKGHSHVYWYRQLPEEGLKFMVYLQKENIIDESGMPKERFSAEFPKEGPSILRIQQVVRGDSAAYFCASSPTGGDPSGANVLTFGAGSRLTVL.